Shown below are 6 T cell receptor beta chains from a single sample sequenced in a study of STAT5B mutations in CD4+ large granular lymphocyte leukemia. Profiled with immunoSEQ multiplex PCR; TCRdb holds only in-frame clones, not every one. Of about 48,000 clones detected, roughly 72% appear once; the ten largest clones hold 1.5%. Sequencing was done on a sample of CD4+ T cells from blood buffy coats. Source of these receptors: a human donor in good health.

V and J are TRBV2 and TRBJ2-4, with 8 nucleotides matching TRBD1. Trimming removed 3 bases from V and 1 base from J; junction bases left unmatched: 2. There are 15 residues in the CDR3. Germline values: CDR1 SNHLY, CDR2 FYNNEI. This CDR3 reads CASSDRGPAKNIQYF. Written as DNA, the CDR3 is TGTGCCAGCAGTGACAGGGGGCCGGCCAAAAACATTCAGTACTTC.

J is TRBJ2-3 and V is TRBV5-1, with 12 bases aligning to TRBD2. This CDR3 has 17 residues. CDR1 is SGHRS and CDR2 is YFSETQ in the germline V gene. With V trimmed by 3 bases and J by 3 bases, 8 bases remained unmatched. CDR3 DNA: TGCGCCAGCAGCTCTTCCCCTAGCGGGGGGGGAACAGATACGCAGTATTTT. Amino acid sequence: CASSSSPSGGGTDTQYF.

The CDR3: CSVATTGGSEAFF. CDR3 nucleotide sequence: TGCAGCGTTGCAACGACAGGGGGCTCTGAAGCTTTCTTT. J is TRBJ1-1 and V is TRBV29-1, with TRBD1 matching over 10 bases. The V segment lost 4 bases and the J segment 6 bases; nucleotides outside the gene matches: 5. CDR3 size: 13 residues. CDR1 and CDR2 (germline): SQVTM, ANQGSEA.

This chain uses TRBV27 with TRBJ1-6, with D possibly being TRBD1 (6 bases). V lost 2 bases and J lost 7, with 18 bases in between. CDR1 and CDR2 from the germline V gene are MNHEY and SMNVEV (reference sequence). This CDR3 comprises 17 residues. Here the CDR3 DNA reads TGTGCCAGCAGTTTACAGGCTTTGGGGGCTATGAATTCACCCCTCCACTTT. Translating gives CASSLQALGAMNSPLHF.

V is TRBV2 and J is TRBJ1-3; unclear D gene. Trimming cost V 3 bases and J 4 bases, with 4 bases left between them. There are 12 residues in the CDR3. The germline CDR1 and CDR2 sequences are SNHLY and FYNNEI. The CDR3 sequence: CASSEIGNTIYF. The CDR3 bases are TGTGCCAGCAGTGAGATCGGAAACACCATATATTTT.

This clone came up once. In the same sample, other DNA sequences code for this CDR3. The CDR3 sequence: CASSLGAFTDTQYF. The CDR3, as DNA: TGCGCCAGCAGCTTGGGGGCGTTCACAGATACGCAGTATTTT. The genes are TRBV5-1 and TRBJ2-3; D not resolved. V lost 0 bases and J 2 bases, leaving 7 bases between the germline ends. This CDR3 region has 14 residues. Germline V gene data show CDR1 as SGHRS and CDR2 as YFSETQ. The entire variable domain, with the rest obtained from reference TRBV5-1 and TRBJ2-3, is as follows: KAGVTQTPRYLIKTRGQQVTLSCSPISGHRSVSWYQQTPGQGLQFLFEYFSETQRNKGNFPGRFSGRQFSNSRSEMNVSTLELGDSALYLCASSLGAFTDTQYFGPGTRLTVL.